This passage covers 9 T cell receptor beta chains from one sample sequenced in a study of T-cell memory formation after mild COVID-19. TCRdb re-called the 5' RACE reads with MiXCR, one entry per CDR3 protein. The sample has about 210,000 distinct CDR3 sequences; 10% to 13% are singletons. Sequencing input: PBMCs or a T cell subset sorted from them (not recorded which). The receptors shown here come from a man aged 18-30 years who had mild COVID-19 (a few samples of this study predate the infection). Cell type and time point are not known.

The J gene is TRBJ2-7, the V gene TRBV5-1, with TRBD2 matching over 8 bases. Trimming cost V 2 bases and J 1 base; bases outside gene matches: 2. The CDR3 is 14 amino acids. CDR1 is SGHRS and CDR2 is YFSETQ in the germline V gene. The CDR3 bases are TGCGCCAGCAGCTTCGGGACTAGTTCCTACGAGCAGTACTTC. Translating gives CASSFGTSSYEQYF. Filled out from reference TRBV5-1 and TRBJ2-7, the complete variable domain reads KAGVTQTPRYLIKTRGQQVTLSCSPISGHRSVSWYQQTPGQGLQFLFEYFSETQRNKGNFPGRFSGRQFSNSRSEMNVSTLELGDSALYLCASSFGTSSYEQYFGPGTRLTVT.

The rearrangement uses TRBV30 and TRBJ1-1; D perhaps matches TRBD1 (5 bases). Germline V gene sequence: CDR1 GTSNPN, CDR2 SVGIG (reference sequence). The CDR3 spans 13 residues. The V and J ends lost 0 bases and 8 bases respectively, with 13 bases between them. CDR3 in DNA: TGTGCCTGGAGTGTACATAAGGGGCCAGAAGCTTTCTTT. Its protein product is CAWSVHKGPEAFF.

This clonotype was recorded a few times. The chain employs TRBV4-3 and TRBJ1-2; D unresolved. CDR3 length: 15 amino acids. Trimming stripped 4 bases from V and 3 bases from J, with 15 bases between. Germline V lookup: CDR1 LGHNA, CDR2 YSLEER. In DNA form, the CDR3 reads TGCGCCAGCAGCCCTGAAAACATCAGATACTATGGCTACACCTTC. Protein product: CASSPENIRYYGYTF.

This clonotype was found many times. V gene TRBV7-9 combines with J gene TRBJ1-6; 7 bases are shared with TRBD1. The CDR3 is 14 residues long. J gave up 7 bases and V 1 base, and 1 base lay outside the gene matches. CDR1 and CDR2 from the germline V gene are SEHNR and FQNEAQ (reference sequence). The DNA of the CDR3 is TGTGCCAGCAGCTTAGAGACAGGGAATTCACCCCTCCACTTT. It codes for CASSLETGNSPLHF.

This clonotype has only a few counts. This rearrangement joins TRBV5-1 to TRBJ2-2; 9 bases agree with TRBD1. This CDR3 contains 15 residues. Looked up from germline, CDR1 is SGHRS and CDR2 is YFSETQ. Germline trimming cut 4 bases from V and 6 bases from J; bases unmatched to any gene: 7. For the CDR3, the DNA is TGCGCCAGCAGCCCCTCGACAGGGGGATCCGGGGAGCTGTTTTTT. Amino acid sequence: CASSPSTGGSGELFF.

The chain carries TRBV27 and TRBJ2-6; 9 nucleotides line up with TRBD1. CDR3 length equals 20 residues. V shed 0 bases and J 2 bases; nucleotides not matched to a gene: 11. The germline gives CDR1 MNHEY, CDR2 SMNVEV (reference sequence). The CDR3 here is CASSLSGWDRALPGANVLTF. The CDR3 nucleotides read TGTGCCAGCAGTTTATCTGGTTGGGACAGGGCCTTACCTGGGGCCAACGTCCTGACTTTC.

The chain employs TRBV21-1 and TRBJ2-1; the DNA was not compared with TRBD1, the D call given in the table. TRBV21-1 constitutes a pseudogene. The CDR3 length is 16 residues. CDR3 residues: CASSNGGREKGSEQFF. CDR3 coding DNA: TGTGCCAGCAGCAATGGAGGCAGGGAGAAAGGGTCTGAGCAGTTCTTC.

The chain uses TRBV12-3 or TRBV12-4 and TRBJ1-1; D is uncertain. V was trimmed by 6 bases and J by 11 bases, leaving 19 bases between them. The CDR3 contains 13 residues. The CDR3 loop is CASSEPPGGWAFF. CDR3 in DNA: TGTGCCAGCAGCGAACCACCGGGTGGTTGGGCTTTCTTT.

The chain employs TRBV7-9 and TRBJ2-5; the D gene is possibly TRBD1 (5 bases). Looked up from germline, CDR1 is SEHNR and CDR2 is FQNEAQ (reference sequence). The CDR3 is made up of 14 amino acids. Trimming shortened V by 3 bases and J by 5 bases, and 13 bases separated the two germline ends. The CDR3 nucleotides are TGTGCCAGCAGCTTTCAGGGATCGTCGGAGACCCAGTACTTC. Amino acids: CASSFQGSSETQYF.